This TCR beta chain was sequenced during a study of identical twins. This clonotype was seen many times. This CDR3 region has 13 residues. The ends were cut back, 6 bases at V and 10 bases at J, with 18 bases in the middle. Template switching supplied a universal primer site; unique molecular identifiers were carried on the cDNA. Via MiXCR, TCRdb re-called the 5' RACE reads, giving one row per CDR3 protein. The repertoire consists of a few hundred thousand distinct CDR3 sequences, with approximately 24% occurring once and the leading ten covering about 3%. These records were also assigned to another study, of T cells expressing NK-cell markers.

The chain joins TRBV12-3 or TRBV12-4 to TRBJ1-1; D uncertain. Source material: CD4+ T cells sorted from blood. This TCR was recovered from a woman aged 18-35 years in good health. The CDR3 DNA follows: TGTGCCAGCAGGGGTCATGGGGTTGGGCCAGCTTTCTTT. It codes for CASRGHGVGPAFF.